The 5 T cell receptor beta chains below all came from one sample that was sequenced in a study of OX40 agonist ivuxolimab in advanced cancers. Method: immunoSEQ multiplex PCR; TCRdb's copy keeps in-frame clones and lacks some. The sample yields some 9,600 clones, approximately 63% seen once. The specimen comprised CD4+ or CD8+ T cells sorted from blood, sampled in a trial of the OX40 agonist ivuxolimab. All receptors derive from an adult with an advanced solid tumor such as melanoma, head and neck, liver or kidney cancer.

This chain joins TRBV19 and TRBJ2-7, with 8 nucleotides matching TRBD1. After removal of 7 bases from V and 5 bases from J, the junction contained 7 bases not matched to a gene. The V gene's germline CDR1 is LNHDA and CDR2 SQIVND (reference sequence). The CDR3 is made up of 13 amino acids. CDR3: CASMGDRRDEQYF. The CDR3 DNA sequence: TGTGCCAGTATGGGGGACAGGCGAGACGAGCAGTACTTC.

This sequence joins TRBV28 and TRBJ1-2; 7 bases map to TRBD1. V lost 5 bases, J lost 8 bases, and 8 bases stayed unmatched. The CDR3 contains 13 residues. Germline V gene data show CDR1 as MDHEN and CDR2 as SYDVKM. The CDR3 protein is CASSETGLRGYTF. CDR3 DNA sequence: TGTGCCAGCAGTGAGACAGGGCTGAGGGGCTACACCTTC.

This CDR3 is CASSYSLGLAETQYF. In nucleotides, the CDR3 is TGTGCCAGCAGTTACTCCCTGGGACTAGCAGAGACCCAGTACTTC. The rearrangement uses TRBV6-5 and TRBJ2-5; 9 bases are a match to TRBD2. Germline trimming cut 0 bases from V and 4 bases from J; bases unmatched to any gene: 3. Germline lookup yields CDR1 MNHEY and CDR2 SVGAGI. This CDR3 comprises 15 residues.

The rearrangement joins TRBV6-5 to TRBJ1-2; TRBD1 might be the D (5 bases). V was cut by 5 bases and J by 3 bases, with 13 bases left in between. Germline V gene data show CDR1 as MNHEY and CDR2 as SVGAGI. The length of the CDR3 is 14 residues. CDR3 protein: CASSEGAGYYGYTF. For the CDR3, the DNA is TGTGCCAGCAGTGAAGGCGCAGGGTACTATGGCTACACCTTC.

V gene TRBV9 combines with J gene TRBJ2-5; D possibly uses TRBD1 or TRBD2 (5 bases each). Trimming shortened V by 3 bases and J by 5 bases, and 11 bases separated the two germline ends. The CDR3 totals 13 residues. Germline V gene lookup returns CDR1 SGDLS and CDR2 YYNGEE. The CDR3 loop reads CASSDRDEETQYF. CDR3 DNA sequence: TGTGCCAGCAGCGATAGGGACGAGGAGACCCAGTACTTC.